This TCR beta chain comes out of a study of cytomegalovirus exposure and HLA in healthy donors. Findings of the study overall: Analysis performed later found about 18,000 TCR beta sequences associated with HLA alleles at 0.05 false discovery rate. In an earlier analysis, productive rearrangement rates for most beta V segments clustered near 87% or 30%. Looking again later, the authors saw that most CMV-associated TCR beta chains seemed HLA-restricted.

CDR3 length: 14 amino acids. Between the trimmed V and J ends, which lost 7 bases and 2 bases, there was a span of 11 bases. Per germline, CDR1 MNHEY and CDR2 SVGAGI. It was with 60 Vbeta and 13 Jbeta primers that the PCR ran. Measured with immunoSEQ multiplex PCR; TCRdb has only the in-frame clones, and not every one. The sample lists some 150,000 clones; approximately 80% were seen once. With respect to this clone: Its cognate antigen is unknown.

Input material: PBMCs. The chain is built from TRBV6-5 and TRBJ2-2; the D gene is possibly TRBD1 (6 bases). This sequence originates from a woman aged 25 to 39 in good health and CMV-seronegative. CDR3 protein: CASTLQGNTGELFF. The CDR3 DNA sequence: TGTGCCAGCACCCTACAGGGTAACACCGGGGAGCTGTTTTTT.